These 24 T cell receptor beta chains came from one sample sequenced in a study of human versus mouse CDR3 diversity and MHC coevolution. Data came from immunoSEQ multiplex PCR; TCRdb stores just in-frame clones and leaves some out. The sample has about 77,000 clones; 85% to 95% are singletons. The source material was naive CD4+ T cells from blood. Subset indicated: CD45RO-negative CD62L-positive naive CD4 T cells. The receptors were sampled from a person between 25 and 75 years old in good health.

V usage is TRBV11-2 and J usage is TRBJ2-2; 10 positions agree with TRBD1. The CDR3 runs to 17 residues. Germline CDR1 reads SGHAT; CDR2 reads FQNNGV. After removal of 0 bases from V and 5 bases from J, the junction contained 6 bases not matched to a gene. The CDR3: CASSLDPRTGGTGELFF. CDR3 in DNA: TGTGCCAGCAGCTTAGATCCAAGGACAGGGGGGACCGGGGAGCTGTTTTTT. The variable domain in full, completed from reference TRBV11-2 and TRBJ2-2, reads EAGVAQSPRYKIIEKRQSVAFWCNPISGHATLYWYQQILGQGPKLLIQFQNNGVVDDSQLPKDRFSAERLKGVDSTLKIQPAKLEDSAVYLCASSLDPRTGGTGELFFGEGSRLTVL.

V and J are TRBV2 and TRBJ1-2, with D unclear. There are 14 residues in the CDR3. Germline CDR1 SNHLY, CDR2 FYNNEI. Deletions cut 5 bases from V and 4 bases from J, with 14 bases between. The CDR3 nucleotides read TGTGCCAGCAGTTGGGAGGTCCAAATCTATGGCTACACCTTC. Protein sequence: CASSWEVQIYGYTF.

This clone has only one observation. The V and J genes are TRBV4-1 and TRBJ2-2; 11 bases line up with TRBD1. This CDR3 has 15 amino acids. From germline, CDR1 is MGHRA and CDR2 YSYEKL. V dropped 3 bases and J dropped 5; count of bases not matched to a gene: 2. CDR3 residues: CASSQGTGGTGELFF. CDR3 coding DNA: TGCGCCAGCAGCCAGGGGACAGGGGGTACCGGGGAGCTGTTTTTT.

This sequence joins TRBV7-9 and TRBJ2-7, with D possibly TRBD1 on 6 matching bases. The CDR3 runs 15 residues. Per germline, CDR1 SEHNR and CDR2 FQNEAQ (reference sequence). The V end was cut by 1 base, the J end by 0 bases, with 10 bases between. CDR3 residues: CASSLDRVVSYEQYF. In DNA form, the CDR3 reads TGTGCCAGCAGCTTAGACAGGGTCGTCTCCTACGAGCAGTACTTC.

The chain recombines TRBV4-1 with TRBJ2-7, with 8 bases matching TRBD1. CDR1 and CDR2 from the germline V gene are MGHRA and YSYEKL. The CDR3 contains 16 residues. With V trimmed by 2 bases and J by 3 bases, 9 bases remained unmatched. The chain's CDR3 is CASSQYRQGHNYEQYF. The CDR3 nucleotides are TGCGCCAGCAGCCAATATCGACAGGGGCATAACTACGAGCAGTACTTC.

The DNA for the CDR3 is TGTGCCAGCAGCTTAGAGAGTCGCGGGACTAATTCACCCCTCCACTTT. Its protein is CASSLESRGTNSPLHF. The rearrangement uses TRBV7-6 and TRBJ1-6; weak D call: TRBD1 (5 bases). This CDR3 is 16 amino acids long. The V gene lost 1 base and the J gene lost 6 bases, with 13 bases spanning the gap. Germline V lookup: CDR1 SGHVS, CDR2 FNYEAQ.

The chain is built from TRBV7-3 and TRBJ1-4; D might be TRBD1 (6 bases). The CDR3 extends over 15 amino acids. Trimming stripped 5 bases from V and 8 bases from J, with 18 bases between. Germline values: CDR1 SGHTA, CDR2 FQGTGA. Here the CDR3 DNA reads TGTGCCAGCAGCCCCGGACAGAGCTTTGGGGAAAAACTGTTTTTT. Encoded protein: CASSPGQSFGEKLFF.

The V gene is TRBV5-1, the J gene TRBJ1-2, with TRBD1 as a possible D gene (6 bases). The V and J ends lost 0 bases and 6 bases respectively, with 12 bases between them. The germline V gene encodes CDR1 SGHRS and CDR2 YFSETQ. The CDR3 length is 14 residues. The CDR3 sequence: CASSLDGGRNGYTF. The CDR3 DNA sequence: TGCGCCAGCAGCTTGGATGGGGGCAGAAATGGCTACACCTTC.

The chain links TRBV5-5 to TRBJ1-1; 8 bases fit TRBD1. The CDR3 length is 16 residues. V was clipped by 4 bases and J by 0 bases; unmatched bases: 8. The germline gives CDR1 SGHKS, CDR2 YYEKEE (reference sequence). CDR3 DNA: TGTGCCAGCAGCAGGAGACAGGGGAACATGAACACTGAAGCTTTCTTT. Translating gives CASSRRQGNMNTEAFF.

The chain combines TRBV19 with TRBJ2-7, with D possibly being TRBD2 (5 bases). Germline values: CDR1 LNHDA, CDR2 SQIVND (reference sequence). CDR3 length: 13 residues. The V and J ends lost 1 base and 3 bases respectively, with 7 bases between them. The CDR3 loop is CASSIVAGYEQYF. CDR3 sequence (DNA): TGTGCCAGTAGTATAGTGGCGGGCTACGAGCAGTACTTC.

This chain links TRBV7-9 with TRBJ1-3; D perhaps matches TRBD1 (6 bases). Trimming removed 3 bases from V and 4 bases from J, with 16 bases in between. The CDR3 covers 16 residues. Germline V CDR1 and CDR2: SEHNR, FQNEAQ (reference sequence). The CDR3 nucleotides read TGTGCCAGCAGCTTGTTTCCTGCAGGGACAGGAAACACCATATATTTT. Its protein is CASSLFPAGTGNTIYF.

The chain employs TRBV30 and TRBJ2-7; unclear D gene. Germline CDR1 and CDR2: GTSNPN and SVGIG (reference sequence). Trimming took 0 bases from V and 4 from J, leaving 7 bases between them. The CDR3 has 12 amino acids. Here the CDR3 reads CAWSVKPYEQYF. CDR3 in DNA: TGTGCCTGGAGTGTAAAGCCGTACGAGCAGTACTTC. Full variable domain (remainder filled in from reference TRBV30 and TRBJ2-7): SQTIHQWPATLVQPVGSPLSLECTVEGTSNPNLYWYRQAAGRGLQLLFYSVGIGQISSEVPQNLSASRPQDRQFILSSKKLLLSDSGFYLCAWSVKPYEQYFGPGTRLTVT.

CDR3 in amino acids: CTGNPSGEGETQYF. For the CDR3, the DNA is TGCACCGGGAATCCTAGCGGGGAGGGTGAGACCCAGTACTTC. The chain recombines TRBV1 with TRBJ2-5; TRBD2 is the table's D call, not checked against the DNA. TRBV1 is classified as a pseudogene. This CDR3 contains 14 residues.

The CDR3 DNA reads as TGCGCCAGCAGCACAGGAGTAGGCGACACTGAAGCTTTCTTT. This codes for CASSTGVGDTEAFF. The V gene is TRBV5-1, the J gene TRBJ1-1, with a tentative D call TRBD1 (5 bases). There are 14 residues in the CDR3. The V gene's germline CDR1 is SGHRS and CDR2 YFSETQ. V lost 4 bases to trimming and J lost 3 bases, with 13 bases between them.

The CDR3 region has the DNA TGTGCCAGCAGTTGGGGACTAGCGGGGACCGGGGAGCTGTTTTTT. Its protein product is CASSWGLAGTGELFF. The V gene is TRBV28, the J gene TRBJ2-2; 13 bases agree with TRBD2. V was pared by 4 bases and J by 5 bases, with 1 base of the junction left unmatched. This CDR3 contains 15 residues. In germline, CDR1 is MDHEN, CDR2 SYDVKM.

The chain has TRBV10-1 and TRBJ2-7, with D unclear. The CDR3 contains 13 residues. V lost 3 bases, J lost 1 base, and 7 bases lay in between. Germline V lookup: CDR1 WNHNN, CDR2 SYGVQD (reference sequence). The CDR3 protein is CASSEAGSYEQYF. CDR3 sequence (DNA): TGCGCCAGCAGTGAAGCAGGATCCTACGAGCAGTACTTC.

The chain has TRBV2 and TRBJ2-7, with D uncertain. Trimming shortened V by 2 bases and J by 4 bases, and 6 bases separated the two germline ends. The CDR3 is 12 amino acids. Per the germline V gene, CDR1 is SNHLY and CDR2 is FYNNEI. CDR3 DNA: TGTGCCAGCAGTGAATCAATTTACGAGCAGTACTTC. Translation gives CASSESIYEQYF.

J is TRBJ2-7 and V is TRBV19; possible D gene TRBD2, 5 bases. The germline CDR1 and CDR2 sequences are LNHDA and SQIVND (reference sequence). The length of the CDR3 is 15 residues. V was shortened by 6 bases and J by 5 bases, with 20 bases between the two germline ends. The CDR3 sequence: CASSWRRSGVHEQYF. The CDR3, as DNA: TGTGCCAGTAGCTGGCGCAGGAGCGGTGTGCACGAGCAGTACTTC. The full variable domain, rest sourced from reference TRBV19 and TRBJ2-7, is DGGITQSPKYLFRKEGQNVTLSCEQNLNHDAMYWYRQDPGQGLRLIYYSQIVNDFQKGDIAEGYSVSREKKESFPLTVTSAQKNPTAFYLCASSWRRSGVHEQYFGPGTRLTVT.

The chain combines TRBV19 with TRBJ2-1, with a weak D call TRBD1 (6 bases). Trimming took off 6 bases at V and 7 bases at J, with 16 bases between the two ends. This CDR3 comprises 14 residues. CDR1 is LNHDA and CDR2 is SQIVND in the germline V gene (reference sequence). As DNA, the CDR3 is TGTGCCAGTAGGAGGGGGACACTTTCGAATGAGCAGTTCTTC. This gives the protein CASRRGTLSNEQFF.

This rearrangement joins TRBV11-3 to TRBJ1-6, with 8 bases matching TRBD1. Trimming took 3 bases from V and 8 from J; bases not matched to a gene: 3. The CDR3 is 14 residues long. Germline V gives CDR1 SGHNT, CDR2 YENEEA. As DNA, the CDR3 is TGTGCCAGCAGCTTCGAACAGGGGGATTCACCCCTCCACTTT. Its translation: CASSFEQGDSPLHF. Based on the CDR3 plus reference TRBV11-3 and TRBJ1-6, the full variable domain is EAGVVQSPRYKIIEKKQPVAFWCNPISGHNTLYWYLQNLGQGPELLIRYENEEAVDDSQLPKDRFSAERLKGVDSTLKIQPAELGDSAVYLCASSFEQGDSPLHFGNGTRLTVT.

A single count supports this clone. The chain carries TRBV11-3 and TRBJ1-5; unclear D gene. Germline loops: CDR1 SGHNT, CDR2 YENEEA. V was trimmed by 0 bases and J by 3 bases, leaving 18 bases between them. This CDR3 is 18 amino acids long. This CDR3 reads CASSLDWSRVWVNQPQHF. The CDR3 DNA reads TGTGCCAGCAGCTTAGATTGGTCCCGGGTTTGGGTCAATCAGCCCCAGCATTTT. The variable domain in full, with the rest retrieved from reference TRBV11-3 and TRBJ1-5, is EAGVVQSPRYKIIEKKQPVAFWCNPISGHNTLYWYLQNLGQGPELLIRYENEEAVDDSQLPKDRFSAERLKGVDSTLKIQPAELGDSAVYLCASSLDWSRVWVNQPQHFGDGTRLSIL.

This clone was counted a few times. This rearrangement joins TRBV28 to TRBJ1-5; D is ambiguous. V gave up 3 bases and J gave up 2 bases, with 8 bases separating them. The germline gives CDR1 MDHEN, CDR2 SYDVKM. The CDR3 is 14 amino acids. The CDR3 DNA reads as TGTGCCAGCAGTTTGGTTAGTGGCAATCAGCCCCAGCATTTT. Its translation is CASSLVSGNQPQHF.

This clone is a singleton in its sample. CDR3: CASSPGRGTVTRKVLAFF. The CDR3 region has the DNA TGTGCCAGCAGCCCGGGCAGGGGAACCGTTACGCGGAAGGTATTAGCTTTCTTT. V usage is TRBV27 and J usage is TRBJ1-1; D might be TRBD1 (6 bases). This CDR3 has 18 amino acids. Germline assignment: CDR1 MNHEY and CDR2 SMNVEV (reference sequence). Trimming took off 6 bases at V and 10 bases at J, with 33 bases between the two ends.

This chain connects TRBV4-2 to TRBJ2-1; 10 bases match TRBD2. This CDR3 spans 17 amino acids. V trimming: 1 base; J trimming: 7 bases; junction bases outside the gene matches: 10. Germline V gene sequence: CDR1 LGHNA, CDR2 YNFKEQ. The CDR3 reads CASSQAGTSVVGNEQFF. The CDR3 bases are TGTGCCAGCAGCCAAGCCGGGACTAGCGTGGTTGGTAATGAGCAGTTCTTC.